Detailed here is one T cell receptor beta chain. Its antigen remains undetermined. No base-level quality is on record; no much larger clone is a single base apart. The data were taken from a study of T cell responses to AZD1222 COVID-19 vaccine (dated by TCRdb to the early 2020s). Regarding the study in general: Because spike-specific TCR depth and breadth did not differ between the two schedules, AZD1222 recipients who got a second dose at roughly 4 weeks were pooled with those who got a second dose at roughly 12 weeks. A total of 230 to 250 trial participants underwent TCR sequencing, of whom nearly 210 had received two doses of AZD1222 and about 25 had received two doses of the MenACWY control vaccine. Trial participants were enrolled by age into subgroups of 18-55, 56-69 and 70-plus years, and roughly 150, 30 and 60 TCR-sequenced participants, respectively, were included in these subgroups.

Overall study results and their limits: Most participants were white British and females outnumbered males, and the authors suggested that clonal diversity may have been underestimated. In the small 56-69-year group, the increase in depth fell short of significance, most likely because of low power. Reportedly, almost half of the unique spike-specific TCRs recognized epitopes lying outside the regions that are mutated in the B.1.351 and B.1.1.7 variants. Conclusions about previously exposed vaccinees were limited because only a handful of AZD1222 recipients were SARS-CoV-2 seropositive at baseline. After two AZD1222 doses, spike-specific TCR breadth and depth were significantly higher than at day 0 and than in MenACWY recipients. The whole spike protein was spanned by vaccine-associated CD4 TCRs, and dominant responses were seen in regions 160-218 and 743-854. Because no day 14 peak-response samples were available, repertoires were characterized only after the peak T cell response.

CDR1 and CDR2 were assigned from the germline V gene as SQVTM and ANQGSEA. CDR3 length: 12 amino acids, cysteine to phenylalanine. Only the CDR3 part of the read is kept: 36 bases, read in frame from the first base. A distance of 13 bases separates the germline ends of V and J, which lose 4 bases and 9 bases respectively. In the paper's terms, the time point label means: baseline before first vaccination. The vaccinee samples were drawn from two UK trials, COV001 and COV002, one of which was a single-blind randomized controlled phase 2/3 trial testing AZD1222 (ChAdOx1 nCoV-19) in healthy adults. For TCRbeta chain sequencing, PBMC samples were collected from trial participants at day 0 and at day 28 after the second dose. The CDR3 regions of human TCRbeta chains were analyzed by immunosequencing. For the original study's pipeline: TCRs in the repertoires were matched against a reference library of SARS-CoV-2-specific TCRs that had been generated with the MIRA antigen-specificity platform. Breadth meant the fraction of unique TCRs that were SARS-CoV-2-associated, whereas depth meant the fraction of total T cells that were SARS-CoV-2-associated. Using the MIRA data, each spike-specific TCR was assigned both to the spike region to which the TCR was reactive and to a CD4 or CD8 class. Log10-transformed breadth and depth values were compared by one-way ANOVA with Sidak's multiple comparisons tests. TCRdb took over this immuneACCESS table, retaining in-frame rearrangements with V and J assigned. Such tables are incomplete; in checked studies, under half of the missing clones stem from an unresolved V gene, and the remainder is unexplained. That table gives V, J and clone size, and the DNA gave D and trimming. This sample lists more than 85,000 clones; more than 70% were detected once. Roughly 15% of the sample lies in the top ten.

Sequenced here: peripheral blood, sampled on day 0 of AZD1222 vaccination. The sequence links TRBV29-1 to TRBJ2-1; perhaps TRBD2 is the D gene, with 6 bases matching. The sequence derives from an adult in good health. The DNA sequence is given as TGCAGCGTTGTGCGGACTACCGGTGAGCAGTTCTTC. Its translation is CSVVRTTGEQFF.